This T cell receptor (beta chain) was obtained from a study of radiotherapy plus CTLA-4 blockade in lung cancer. About the study: Patients showed objective responses in about 20% of cases, and disease control was achieved by about 31%.

V gave up 6 bases and J gave up 8 bases, with 19 bases separating them. Per the germline V gene, CDR1 is SNHLY and CDR2 is FYNNEI. The CDR3 consists of 14 residues. A note on this clone: Its matching antigen is unknown.

Points from the study as a whole: The best predictor of response was reported to be early blood T cell clone dynamics, with interferon-beta. Subsequent to radiotherapy plus ipilimumab, tumor-derived TCR clones underwent expansion in blood.

Chemo-refractory metastatic non-small-cell lung cancer patients underwent focal radiation alongside CTLA-4 blockade with ipilimumab. TCRdb keeps only in-frame clones here, not all; method: immunoSEQ multiplex PCR. The sample carries 100,000 or so clones, roughly 80% recorded once. The origin of this receptor is a human donor with non-small cell lung cancer that progressed on radiotherapy plus ipilimumab. This sequence joins TRBV2 and TRBJ1-2; maybe TRBD1 (6 bases). The source material was peripheral blood, sampled from a patient treated with radiotherapy plus ipilimumab. The CDR3 DNA reads as TGTGCCAGCAGAGCGGGACAAGGGCGCCGCGGCTACACCTTC. Translation: CASRAGQGRRGYTF.